A single TCR beta chain is shown here with its context. Its antigen is not known. The data were taken from a study of T cell responses to AZD1222 COVID-19 vaccine. Regarding the study as a whole: Elevations in Spike-specific TCR breadth and depth followed administration of two AZD1222 doses. Nearly half of spike-specific TCRs reportedly target variant regions that are unmutated in the B.1.351 and B.1.1.7 variants. Regions 160-218 and 743-854 held dominance among vaccine-associated CD4 TCRs, which spanned spike.

Clones were sequenced by immunoSEQ multiplex PCR, and TCRdb holds only the in-frame ones, with some missing. The data hold under 200,000 clones, with 90% to 95% observed a single time. The CDR3 is 14 amino acids. The V end lost 3 bases, the J end lost 3 bases, and 11 bases lay between the germline ends. Germline values: CDR1 KGHSH, CDR2 LQKENI. The specimen comprised peripheral blood, sampled 28 days after the second dose of the MenACWY control vaccine. The TCR sequence derives from an adult who received the MenACWY meningococcal vaccine as a control. The chain has TRBV18 and TRBJ2-5; weak D call: TRBD1 (6 bases). Here the CDR3 reads CASSPVGTKETQYF. The CDR3 DNA is TGTGCCAGCTCACCCGTCGGGACAAAAGAGACCCAGTACTTC.